This T cell receptor beta chain was identified in a study of blood T cell repertoires in COVID-19. Study as a whole: Donors in the United States, Italy and Spain gave samples during acute or convalescent COVID-19. T cells, B-cell-depleted T cells, or PBMCs supplied cDNA or gDNA.

Germline V gene data show CDR1 as SSHAT and CDR2 as FNYEAQ (reference sequence). CDR3 size: 16 residues. The authors' processing: Reference gene primer amplification gave estimated nucleated cell counts. Sequencing used immunoSEQ multiplex PCR; TCRdb keeps in-frame clones, though not all of them. V and J calls and clone size are as listed in that table; D and trimming were resolved from the DNA. The sample includes over 100,000 clones, more than 75% of them seen just once. A remark on this clone: One junction end does not reproduce the germline sequence, and a read error may be involved.

The receptor was isolated from a man aged 55 to 70 with acute or convalescent COVID-19. The rearrangement joins TRBV7-7 to TRBJ2-5; 15 bases are shared with TRBD2. Material for sequencing was peripheral blood. CDR3 DNA: TGTGCTAGCAGCAAAGGACTAGCGGGAGGGACGGAGACCCAGTACTTC. Protein: CASSKGLAGGTETQYF.